This TCR beta chain was observed in a study of CD8+ T cells in alopecia areata. As for the study in general: Each day, treated patients took oral tofacitinib twice, at 5 to 10 mg per dose.

Study-level points and caveats: Researchers report lesional scalp, most notably alopecia totalis/universalis, outstripped normal scalp in clonality. Patients displayed less clarity in TCR sharing than mice, a finding possibly related to HLA.

Following extraction, RNA underwent reverse transcription to cDNA, which served as the sequencing template. TCRdb's copy holds only in-frame clones and misses some; the assay was immunoSEQ multiplex PCR. This table holds under 250,000 clones, about 60% found once. Only a few counts were recorded for this clone. What it recognizes is unknown. The source is a human donor with alopecia areata. Sequenced here: CD4+ T cells sorted from blood, sampled at week 0.

The CDR3 here is CASSVGGTGANVLTF. The DNA of the CDR3 is TGTGCCAGCAGCGTAGGAGGGACTGGGGCCAACGTCCTGACTTTC. This chain joins TRBV9 and TRBJ2-6; D perhaps matches TRBD2 (5 bases). The CDR3 runs to 15 residues. Trimming removed 0 bases from V and 2 bases from J, with 6 bases in between. The germline CDR1 and CDR2 sequences are SGDLS and YYNGEE.